This TCR beta chain was observed in a study of naive and memory T cell subsets. Study observations and caveats: Expression changes during T cell differentiation may affect RNA-based TCR counts.

An equimolar mix of two oligonucleotides served as the beta constant-region primer for TRBC1 and TRBC2. The ligated cDNA underwent four PCR rounds using SP2 and nested alpha and beta constant-region primers. In TCRdb, the UMI-ligation and nested PCR reads were re-called with MiXCR into one record per CDR3 protein. The sample includes approximately 80,000 distinct CDR3 sequences, approximately 10% of them seen just once. The CDR3 contains 17 residues. The V segment lost 2 bases and the J segment 4 bases; nucleotides outside the gene matches: 6. Germline loops: CDR1 MNHEY, CDR2 SVGAGI. As regards this clonotype: Its cognate antigen is unknown.

The chain recombines TRBV6-5 with TRBJ2-5, with 14 bases identical to TRBD2. Sequences were obtained from naive CD8+ T cells from blood. This TCR derives from a human donor in good health. CDR3 residues: CASSYKGLAGVLETQYF. Written as DNA, the CDR3 is TGTGCCAGCAGTTACAAGGGACTAGCGGGAGTCTTAGAGACCCAGTACTTC.